This T cell receptor beta chain was observed in a study of blood T cell repertoires in COVID-19 (dated by TCRdb to 2020 to 2021). At the level of the whole study: The collaborator samples originated in the United States, Italy and Spain and spanned the acute and convalescent phases of COVID-19. The material from the prospective study consisted of cDNA or gDNA derived from T cells, B-cell-depleted T cells, or PBMCs. The dataset comprised deeply sampled blood TCRbeta repertoires from subjects exposed to, actively infected with, or recovered from COVID-19. The repertoires were released in a freely available public database intended as a resource for research on the immune response to SARS-CoV-2. The samples were drawn from two sources: the first 160 participants of the ongoing ImmuneRACE study, and fewer than 1,500 subjects contributed by 6 global collaborators. Sample metadata almost always included a de-identified subject ID, COVID-19 status, age in years and sex. HLA class I and class II types, where available, came from metadata supplied by the sample provider rather than from assay-based typing.

TCRbeta CDR3 regions were amplified from genomic DNA by means of the immunoSEQ Assay, a bias-controlled multiplex PCR. Under the source paper's analysis protocol: The number of nucleated cells in each sample was estimated from the amplification of reference gene primers within the assay. Sequence reads were collapsed and filtered to measure the absolute abundance of every unique TCRbeta CDR3 rearrangement. For each sample, productive Simpson clonality was calculated as the square root of Simpson's diversity index over productive rearrangements. Here the immuneACCESS table is served through TCRdb, limited to in-frame sequences with V and J called. Missing clones are a known gap in these copies; in checked studies unresolved V genes cover under half, and the rest lacks a known reason. Clone size and the V and J calls come from that table; the DNA yielded D and trimming. The sample table holds roughly 60,000 clones, of which over 75% were seen once. Less than 9.5% of the sample belongs to the ten largest clones.

A note on this clone: Its antigen is not yet known. No per-base quality is available; no much larger clone lies one base away.

General findings and caveats noted by the study authors: How much clinical and demographic metadata was included differed by source and by participant, and the metadata was provided uncurated.

CDR1 and CDR2, looked up from the germline V gene (reference sequence), are LGHDT and YNNKEL. Its CDR3 holds 14 amino acids, cysteine through phenylalanine. Just CDR3 DNA is preserved here, 42 bases in frame from base 1. From V the trimming removes 6 bases and from J it removes 5 bases, while the gene matches leave 7 bases of the junction unaccounted for. Whole blood was collected in K2EDTA tubes by collaborating institutions according to the institutions' own protocols. For TCRbeta analysis, collaborators shipped samples as frozen whole blood, isolated PBMCs, or DNA extracted from either of those sample types.

The TCR sequence derives from a woman over 75 with active COVID-19. Here the chain combines TRBV3-1 (or the pseudogene TRBV3-2) and TRBJ2-5; the junction holds 9 bases that match TRBD1. Sequenced: peripheral blood. The nucleotide sequence is TGTGCCAGCAGACCACAGGGGGCTGGGGAGACCCAGTACTTC. It encodes CASRPQGAGETQYF.